This T cell receptor beta chain was profiled in a study of T cell responses to AZD1222 COVID-19 vaccine. The repertoire was sequenced with immunoSEQ multiplex PCR; TCRdb's copy has only in-frame clones and lacks some. The repertoire holds roughly 110,000 clones, with about 90% as singletons. There are 14 residues in the CDR3. CDR1 SGHNT and CDR2 YYREEE come from the germline V gene (reference sequence). The V and J ends lost 4 bases and 3 bases, in that order; junction bases with no gene match: 6. Second-dose intervals near 4 or 12 weeks were combined. Notes on the study in general: Nearly half of spike-specific TCRs reportedly go after variant regions that carry no mutations. Along spike, vaccine-associated CD4 TCRs were found throughout, with dominance at 160-218 and 743-854.

About this clone itself: Its antigen is as yet unknown.

The V and J genes are TRBV5-4 and TRBJ2-7, with 8 bases identical to TRBD1. Specimen: peripheral blood, collected 28 days after the second AZD1222 dose. The sequence was obtained from an adult who received the AZD1222 COVID-19 vaccine. Here the CDR3 reads CASSPPGQVYEQYF. The CDR3 DNA follows: TGTGCCAGCAGCCCCCCGGGACAGGTCTACGAGCAGTACTTC.